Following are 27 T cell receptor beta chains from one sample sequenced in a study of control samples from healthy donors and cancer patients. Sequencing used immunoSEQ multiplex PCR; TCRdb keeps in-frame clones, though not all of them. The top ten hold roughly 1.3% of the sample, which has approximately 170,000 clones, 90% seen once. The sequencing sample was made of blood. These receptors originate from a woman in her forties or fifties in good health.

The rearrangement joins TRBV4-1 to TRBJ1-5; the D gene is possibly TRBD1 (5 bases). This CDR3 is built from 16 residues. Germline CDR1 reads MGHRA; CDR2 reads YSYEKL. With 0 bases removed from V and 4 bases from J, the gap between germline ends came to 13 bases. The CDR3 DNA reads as TGCGCCAGCAGCCAAGAGCTCGGGACGGCAAATCAGCCCCAGCATTTT. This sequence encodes CASSQELGTANQPQHF.

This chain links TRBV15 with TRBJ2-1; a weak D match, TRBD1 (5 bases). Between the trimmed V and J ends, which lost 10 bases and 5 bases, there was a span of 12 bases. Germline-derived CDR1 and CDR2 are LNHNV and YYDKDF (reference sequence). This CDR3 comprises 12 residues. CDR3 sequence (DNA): TGTGCCATTAAAGGGGCCCACAATGAGCAGTTCTTC. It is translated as CAIKGAHNEQFF.

In nucleotides, the CDR3 is TGTGCCGCAAGAGTAGCGGGAGGGTACAATGAGCAGTTCTTC. Its protein product is CAARVAGGYNEQFF. The rearrangement joins TRBV27 to TRBJ2-1, with 11 positions matching TRBD2. With V trimmed by 11 bases and J by 4 bases, 7 bases remained unmatched. Germline CDR1 reads MNHEY; CDR2 reads SMNVEV (reference sequence). CDR3 length equals 14 residues.

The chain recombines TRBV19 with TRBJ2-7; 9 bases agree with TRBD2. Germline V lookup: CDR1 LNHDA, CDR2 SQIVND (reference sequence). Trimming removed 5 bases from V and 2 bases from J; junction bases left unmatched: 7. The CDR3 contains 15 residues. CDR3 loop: CASSEGTSRTYEQYF. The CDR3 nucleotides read TGTGCCAGTAGTGAAGGGACTAGCAGAACCTACGAGCAGTACTTC.

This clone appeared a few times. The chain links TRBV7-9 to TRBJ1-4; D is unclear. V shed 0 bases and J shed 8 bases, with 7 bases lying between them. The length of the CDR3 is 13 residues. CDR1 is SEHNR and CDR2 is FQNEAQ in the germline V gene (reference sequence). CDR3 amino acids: CASSLAGREKLFF. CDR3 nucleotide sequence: TGTGCCAGCAGCTTAGCAGGAAGAGAAAAACTGTTTTTT.

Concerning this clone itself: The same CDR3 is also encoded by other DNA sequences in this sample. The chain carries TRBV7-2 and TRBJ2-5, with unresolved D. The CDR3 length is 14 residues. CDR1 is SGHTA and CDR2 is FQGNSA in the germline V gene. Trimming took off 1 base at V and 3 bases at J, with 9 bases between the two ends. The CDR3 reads CASSLGGLEETQYF. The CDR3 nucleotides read TGTGCCAGCAGCTTAGGTGGGCTAGAAGAGACCCAGTACTTC.

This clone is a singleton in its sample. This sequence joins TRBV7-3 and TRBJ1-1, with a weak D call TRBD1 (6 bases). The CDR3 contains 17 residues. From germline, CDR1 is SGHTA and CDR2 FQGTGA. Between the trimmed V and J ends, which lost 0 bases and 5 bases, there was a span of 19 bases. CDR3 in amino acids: CASSLTGQGGRITEAFF. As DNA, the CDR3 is TGTGCCAGCAGCTTAACGGGACAAGGTGGAAGGATAACTGAAGCTTTCTTT.

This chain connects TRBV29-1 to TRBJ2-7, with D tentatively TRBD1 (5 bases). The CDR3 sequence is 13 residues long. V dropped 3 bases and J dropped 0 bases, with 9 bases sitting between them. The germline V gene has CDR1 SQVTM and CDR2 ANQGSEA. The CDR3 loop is CSVDSRVSYEQYF. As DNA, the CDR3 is TGCAGCGTTGACAGCAGGGTCTCCTACGAGCAGTACTTC.

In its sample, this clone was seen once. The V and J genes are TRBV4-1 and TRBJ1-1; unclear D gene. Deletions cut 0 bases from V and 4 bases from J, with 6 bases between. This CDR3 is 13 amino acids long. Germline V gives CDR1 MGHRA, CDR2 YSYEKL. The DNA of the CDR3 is TGCGCCAGCAGCCAAGACGAGGGCACTGAAGCTTTCTTT. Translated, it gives CASSQDEGTEAFF.

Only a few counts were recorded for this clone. The CDR3 nucleotides are TGTGCCAGCAGCCAAGATGCCAGGGAACGCTATGGCTACACCTTC. Amino acid sequence: CASSQDARERYGYTF. The chain couples TRBV4-2 to TRBJ1-2; D might be TRBD1 (5 bases). Germline V gene sequence: CDR1 LGHNA, CDR2 YNFKEQ. This CDR3 comprises 15 residues. The V gene lost 0 bases and the J gene lost 4 bases, with 12 bases spanning the gap.

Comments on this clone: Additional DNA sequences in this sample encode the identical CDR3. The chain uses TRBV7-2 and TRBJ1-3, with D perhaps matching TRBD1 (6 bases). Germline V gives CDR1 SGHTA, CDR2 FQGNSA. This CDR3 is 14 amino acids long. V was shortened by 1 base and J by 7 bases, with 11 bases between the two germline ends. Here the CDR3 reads CASSLGWGGNTIYF. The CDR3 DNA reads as TGTGCCAGCAGCTTAGGGTGGGGGGGCAACACCATATATTTT.

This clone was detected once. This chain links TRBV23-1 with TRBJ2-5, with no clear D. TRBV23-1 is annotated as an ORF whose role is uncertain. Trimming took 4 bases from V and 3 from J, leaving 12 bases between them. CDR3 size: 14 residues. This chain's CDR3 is CASSPGWAKETQYF. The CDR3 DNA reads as TGCGCCAGCAGTCCTGGCTGGGCGAAAGAGACCCAGTACTTC.

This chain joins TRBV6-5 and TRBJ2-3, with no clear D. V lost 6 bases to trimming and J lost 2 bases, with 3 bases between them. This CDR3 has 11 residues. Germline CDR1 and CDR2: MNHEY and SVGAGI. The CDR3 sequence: CASRVTDTQYF. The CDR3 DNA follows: TGTGCCAGCAGGGTCACAGATACGCAGTATTTT.

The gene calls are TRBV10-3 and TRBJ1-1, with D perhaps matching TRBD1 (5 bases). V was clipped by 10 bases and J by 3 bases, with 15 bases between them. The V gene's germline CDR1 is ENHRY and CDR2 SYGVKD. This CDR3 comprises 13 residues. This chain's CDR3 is CATAVGGDTEAFF. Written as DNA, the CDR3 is TGTGCCACGGCAGTGGGAGGGGACACTGAAGCTTTCTTT.

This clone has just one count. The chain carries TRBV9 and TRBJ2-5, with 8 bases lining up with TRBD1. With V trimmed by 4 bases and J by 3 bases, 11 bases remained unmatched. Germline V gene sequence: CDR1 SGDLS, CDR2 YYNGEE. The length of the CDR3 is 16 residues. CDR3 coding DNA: TGTGCCAGCAGCTCAAGATTGGACAGGGCCGAAGAGACCCAGTACTTC. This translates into CASSSRLDRAEETQYF.

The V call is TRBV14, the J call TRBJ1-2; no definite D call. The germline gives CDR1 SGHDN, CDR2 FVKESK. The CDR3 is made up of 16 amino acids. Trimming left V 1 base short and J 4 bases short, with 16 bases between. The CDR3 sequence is CASSQGAGLLTYGYTF. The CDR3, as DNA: TGTGCCAGCAGCCAAGGTGCTGGATTATTGACCTATGGCTACACCTTC.

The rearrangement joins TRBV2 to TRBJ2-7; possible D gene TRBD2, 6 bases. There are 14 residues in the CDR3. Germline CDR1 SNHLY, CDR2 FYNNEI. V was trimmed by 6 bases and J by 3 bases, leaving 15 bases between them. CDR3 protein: CASSPIGTGYEQYF. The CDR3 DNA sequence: TGTGCCAGCAGCCCCATCGGGACTGGCTACGAGCAGTACTTC.

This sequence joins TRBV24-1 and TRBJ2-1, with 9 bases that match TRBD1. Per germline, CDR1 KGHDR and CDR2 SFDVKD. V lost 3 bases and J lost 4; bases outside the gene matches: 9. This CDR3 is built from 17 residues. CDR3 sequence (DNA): TGTGCCACCAGTGATCCCACACCGGGACAGGGATACAATGAGCAGTTCTTC. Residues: CATSDPTPGQGYNEQFF.

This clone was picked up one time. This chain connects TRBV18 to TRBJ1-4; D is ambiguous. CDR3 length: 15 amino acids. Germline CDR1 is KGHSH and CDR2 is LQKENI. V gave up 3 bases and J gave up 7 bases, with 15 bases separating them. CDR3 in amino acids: CASSPLIFGGEKLFF. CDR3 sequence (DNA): TGTGCCAGCTCACCGCTGATATTTGGTGGTGAAAAACTGTTTTTT.

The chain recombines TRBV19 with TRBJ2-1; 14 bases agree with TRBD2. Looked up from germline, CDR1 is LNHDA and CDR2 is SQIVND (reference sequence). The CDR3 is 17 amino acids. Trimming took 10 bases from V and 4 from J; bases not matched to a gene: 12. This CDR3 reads CATRDLTSGRAYNEQFF. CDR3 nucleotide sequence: TGTGCCACCAGGGATTTGACTAGCGGGAGGGCTTACAATGAGCAGTTCTTC.

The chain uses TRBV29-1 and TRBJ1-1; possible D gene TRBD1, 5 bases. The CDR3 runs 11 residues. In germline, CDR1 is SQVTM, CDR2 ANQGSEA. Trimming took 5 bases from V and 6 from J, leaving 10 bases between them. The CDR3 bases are TGCAGCGTTCCGGTGGGGGCTGAAGCTTTCTTT. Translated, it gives CSVPVGAEAFF.

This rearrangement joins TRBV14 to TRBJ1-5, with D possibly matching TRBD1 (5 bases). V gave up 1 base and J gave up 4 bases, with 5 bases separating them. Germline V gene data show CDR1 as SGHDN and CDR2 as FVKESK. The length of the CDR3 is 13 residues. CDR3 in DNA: TGTGCCAGCAGCCAAGGGGGGAATCAGCCCCAGCATTTT. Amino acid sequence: CASSQGGNQPQHF.

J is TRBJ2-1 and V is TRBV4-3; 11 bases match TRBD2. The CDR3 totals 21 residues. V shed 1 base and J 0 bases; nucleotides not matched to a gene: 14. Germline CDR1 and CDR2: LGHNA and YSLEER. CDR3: CASSQGMPGLAVSSSYNEQFF. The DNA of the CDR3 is TGCGCCAGCAGCCAAGGCATGCCGGGACTAGCGGTTTCTAGCTCCTACAATGAGCAGTTCTTC.

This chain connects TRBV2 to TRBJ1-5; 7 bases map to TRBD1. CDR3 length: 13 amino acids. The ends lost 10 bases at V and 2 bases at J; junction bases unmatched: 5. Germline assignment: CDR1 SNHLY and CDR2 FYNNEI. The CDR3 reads CATGGGGNQPQHF. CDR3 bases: TGTGCCACGGGAGGGGGCGGCAATCAGCCCCAGCATTTT.

The CDR3 here is CASAMGTGVSGANVLTF. CDR3 sequence (DNA): TGTGCCAGTGCCATGGGGACAGGGGTTTCTGGGGCCAACGTCCTGACTTTC. This chain links TRBV28 with TRBJ2-6; 10 bases agree with TRBD1. The CDR3 consists of 17 residues. Germline assignment: CDR1 MDHEN and CDR2 SYDVKM. Trimming at V came to 9 bases and at J to 1 base, leaving 9 bases not matched to a gene. The variable domain in full, with the rest retrieved from reference TRBV28 and TRBJ2-6, is DVKVTQSSRYLVKRTGEKVFLECVQDMDHENMFWYRQDPGLGLRLIYFSYDVKMKEKGDIPEGYSVSREKKERFSLILESASTNQTSMYLCASAMGTGVSGANVLTFGAGSRLTVL.

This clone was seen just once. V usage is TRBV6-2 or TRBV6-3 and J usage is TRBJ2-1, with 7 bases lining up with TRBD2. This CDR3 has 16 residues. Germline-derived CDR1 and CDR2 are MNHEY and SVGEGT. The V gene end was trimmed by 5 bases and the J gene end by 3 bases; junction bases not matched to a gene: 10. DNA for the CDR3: TGTGCCAGCAGTACCCCCGGCGGGACTAACTACAATGAGCAGTTCTTC. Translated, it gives CASSTPGGTNYNEQFF.

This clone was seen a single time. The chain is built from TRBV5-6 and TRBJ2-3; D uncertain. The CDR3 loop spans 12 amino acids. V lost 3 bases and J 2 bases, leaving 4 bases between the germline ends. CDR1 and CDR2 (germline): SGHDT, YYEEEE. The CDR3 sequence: CASSWSTDTQYF. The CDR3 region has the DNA TGTGCCAGCAGCTGGTCCACAGATACGCAGTATTTT. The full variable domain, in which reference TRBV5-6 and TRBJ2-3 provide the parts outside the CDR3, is DAGVTQSPTHLIKTRGQQVTLRCSPKSGHDTVSWYQQALGQGPQFIFQYYEEEERQRGNFPDRFSGHQFPNYSSELNVNALLLGDSALYLCASSWSTDTQYFGPGTRLTVL.